This TCR beta chain appears in the sequencing data of a study of quantifying T cell responses using KT2 cells. For the study at large: RNA was reverse transcribed with TCR alpha and beta constant-region primers. The second PCR was a qPCR stopped at a predetermined fluorescence threshold.

KT2, a clone with a known TCR, was spiked into unfractionated PBMC. Fixed numbers of PBMC received varying amounts of KT2 cells. An oligo carrying a UMI was ligated to the cDNA 3' end. The first PCR ran 4 to 5 cycles with an equimolar RC1.1 and RC1.2 beta primer mix. Each CDR3 protein is one row after TCRdb ran MiXCR on the UMI-ligation and nested PCR reads. The profile covers more than 55,000 distinct CDR3 sequences, with around an eighth appearing a single time and approximately 9.4% taken by the ten largest. This CDR3 spans 13 amino acids. Germline CDR1 SGHTA, CDR2 FQGNSA. V lost 0 bases and J 5 bases, leaving 5 bases between the germline ends.

V usage is TRBV7-2 and J usage is TRBJ2-1; D may be TRBD2 (5 bases). The source material was PBMCs spiked with cells of the T cell clone KT2. The receptor was isolated from a human donor. In DNA form, the CDR3 reads TGTGCCAGCAGCTTAGCGCGGGACAATGAGCAGTTCTTC. It yields the protein CASSLARDNEQFF.